This T cell receptor (beta chain) was profiled in a study of identical twins. Study findings and constraints: In zero-insertion analyses, partial confounding could arise from invariant MAIT and iNKT cells.

In this sample, this clonotype turned up many times. Its antigen remains unknown. J was trimmed by 5 bases and V by 0 bases; bases with no gene match: 4. Germline CDR1 SEHNR, CDR2 FQNEAQ (reference sequence). This CDR3 comprises 14 residues. From the 5' RACE reads, TCRdb called clonotypes with MiXCR, one entry per CDR3 protein. The sample shows some 560,000 distinct CDR3 sequences, more than 9% of them seen only once. The data were also submitted as part of a second study, on yellow fever vaccine responses in identical twins.

The chain carries TRBV7-9 and TRBJ2-7; 7 bases align to TRBD1. The source of this sequence is a woman younger than 35 in good health. The sequencing input was PBMCs. In DNA, the CDR3 is TGTGCCAGCAGCTTAGCAGGGGGCGGCGACGAGCAGTACTTC. Protein product: CASSLAGGGDEQYF. The variable domain in full, completed from reference TRBV7-9 and TRBJ2-7, reads DTGVSQNPRHKITKRGQNVTFRCDPISEHNRLYWYRQTLGQGPEFLTYFQNEAQLEKSRLLSDRFSAERPKGSFSTLEIQRTEQGDSAMYLCASSLAGGGDEQYFGPGTRLTVT.